Listed here are 16 T cell receptor beta chains from one sample, sequenced in a study of shared clonotypes between healthy human individuals. The method was immunoSEQ multiplex PCR; TCRdb's version includes in-frame clones alone and lacks a portion of them. The sample yields some 2 million clones, roughly 94% seen once. The specimen was naive CD4+ T cells sorted from blood. Specified subset: CD45RA+ positively selected. The receptors were sampled from a man younger than 30 in good health.

The chain uses TRBV2 and TRBJ1-6; D perhaps matches TRBD1 (5 bases). The CDR3 loop spans 12 amino acids. Germline V gene lookup returns CDR1 SNHLY and CDR2 FYNNEI. The V end was cut by 8 bases, the J end by 10 bases, with 12 bases between. Here the CDR3 reads CASWDLRSPLHF. For the CDR3, the DNA is TGTGCCAGCTGGGACCTTAGATCACCCCTCCACTTT.

This clone has a single count. This same CDR3 is encoded by further DNA sequences in the sample. The chain combines TRBV18 with TRBJ2-7; D gene ambiguous. This CDR3 spans 13 amino acids. Between the trimmed V and J ends, which lost 2 bases and 0 bases, there was a span of 5 bases. Per germline, CDR1 KGHSH and CDR2 LQKENI. The CDR3 region is CASSPTNSYEQYF. For the CDR3, the DNA is TGTGCCAGCTCACCAACCAACTCCTACGAGCAGTACTTC.

This clone has a count of ten or more. This sample also contains other DNA sequences that code for the same CDR3. The CDR3 region is CSARDNTF. CDR3 sequence (DNA): TGCAGTGCTAGAGATAACACCTTC. The chain combines TRBV20-1 with TRBJ1-2; D gene unclear. Germline CDR1 is DFQATT and CDR2 is SNEGSKA (reference sequence). Trimming shortened V by 0 bases and J by 12 bases, and 2 bases separated the two germline ends. This CDR3 comprises 8 residues.

The J gene is TRBJ1-2, the V gene TRBV11-2, with TRBD1 as a possible D gene (5 bases). From germline, CDR1 is SGHAT and CDR2 FQNNGV. The V end was cut by 3 bases, the J end by 4 bases, with 15 bases between. The CDR3 is made up of 15 amino acids. As DNA, the CDR3 is TGTGCCAGCAGCTTCCCCCTCCGGGGCGTCTATGGCTACACCTTC. Translation: CASSFPLRGVYGYTF.

For this clone: The same CDR3 is also encoded by other DNA sequences in this sample. CDR3 protein: CSAEGQGSYEQYF. The CDR3 DNA reads TGCAGCGCCGAAGGACAGGGGAGCTACGAGCAGTACTTC. The gene calls are TRBV29-1 and TRBJ2-7, with TRBD1 identical over 9 bases. Unmatched junction bases numbered 7, after V lost 7 bases and J lost 3 bases. The CDR3 consists of 13 residues. CDR1 is SQVTM, CDR2 ANQGSEA, per germline.

This chain connects TRBV9 to TRBJ1-1; D not certain. Between the trimmed V and J ends, which lost 3 bases and 0 bases, there was a span of 9 bases. Germline CDR1 reads SGDLS; CDR2 reads YYNGEE. There are 14 residues in the CDR3. CDR3: CASSAEYVNTEAFF. The DNA for the CDR3 is TGTGCCAGCAGCGCTGAGTACGTGAACACTGAAGCTTTCTTT.

This sequence joins TRBV6-5 and TRBJ2-3; maybe TRBD1 (5 bases). Trimming pared 8 bases from V and 1 base from J, leaving 7 bases between. CDR1 is MNHEY, CDR2 SVGAGI, per germline. This CDR3 has 12 amino acids. CDR3 coding DNA: TGTGCCAGCTCAGGGCGCACAGATACGCAGTATTTT. This gives the protein CASSGRTDTQYF.

Turning to this clone: This sample also contains other DNA sequences that code for the same CDR3. CDR3 sequence reads: CASSPPGRRSGNTIYF. CDR3 sequence (DNA): TGTGCCAGCTCACCCCCGGGACGAAGGTCCGGAAACACCATATATTTT. V is TRBV18 and J is TRBJ1-3; TRBD1 is a possible D gene (5 bases). This CDR3 is built from 16 residues. The germline V gene encodes CDR1 KGHSH and CDR2 LQKENI. Trimming shortened V by 3 bases and J by 4 bases, and 16 bases separated the two germline ends.

Details on this clone: The same CDR3 can be traced to other DNA sequences in this sample. The CDR3 spells CSAERQETQYF. CDR3 nucleotide sequence: TGCAGTGCTGAGCGTCAAGAGACCCAGTACTTC. V and J are TRBV20-1 and TRBJ2-5; D not resolved. The germline gives CDR1 DFQATT, CDR2 SNEGSKA (reference sequence). The CDR3 totals 11 residues. V dropped 5 bases and J dropped 2 bases, with 6 bases sitting between them.

Of note for this clone: One end of the junction varies from germline; a read error may be responsible. The V call is TRBV7-7, the J call TRBJ2-7; 10 nucleotides line up with TRBD2. This CDR3 spans 16 amino acids. In germline, CDR1 is SSHAT, CDR2 FNYEAQ (reference sequence). CDR3 coding DNA: TGTGCTAGCAGCCCCAGTAGCGGGGGGAATCACTACGAGCAGTACTTC. Translation: CASSPSSGGNHYEQYF. The full variable domain, completed using reference TRBV7-7 and TRBJ2-7, is GAGVSQSPRYKVTKRGQDVTLRCDPISSHATLYWYQQALGQGPEFLTYFNYEAQPDKSGLPSDRFSAERPEGSISTLTIQRTEQRDSAMYRCASSPSSGGNHYEQYFGPGTRLTVT.

The V call is TRBV7-8, the J call TRBJ2-1; tentative D call: TRBD2 (6 bases). CDR3 length equals 19 residues. Germline-derived CDR1 and CDR2 are SGHVS and FQNEAQ. V shed 1 base and J shed 7 bases, with 26 bases lying between them. CDR3 sequence: CASSLDTSAGFGSRNEQFF. The CDR3 DNA follows: TGTGCCAGCAGCTTAGATACCAGCGCGGGTTTCGGGAGTCGTAATGAGCAGTTCTTC. Full variable domain (missing parts from reference TRBV7-8 and TRBJ2-1): GAGVSQSPRYKVAKRGQDVALRCDPISGHVSLFWYQQALGQGPEFLTYFQNEAQLDKSGLPSDRFFAERPEGSVSTLKIQRTQQEDSAVYLCASSLDTSAGFGSRNEQFFGPGTRLTVL.

The chain carries TRBV2 and TRBJ2-7; a possible D gene is TRBD2 (6 bases). There are 15 residues in the CDR3. Deletions cut 8 bases from V and 0 bases from J, with 17 bases between. The germline V gene encodes CDR1 SNHLY and CDR2 FYNNEI. The CDR3 nucleotides read TGTGCCAGCGGGGGGATTCAAAAGAGCTCCTACGAGCAGTACTTC. It codes for CASGGIQKSSYEQYF. Drawing the rest from reference TRBV2 and TRBJ2-7, the complete variable domain is EPEVTQTPSHQVTQMGQEVILRCVPISNHLYFYWYRQILGQKVEFLVSFYNNEISEKSEIFDDQFSVERPDGSNFTLKIRSTKLEDSAMYFCASGGIQKSSYEQYFGPGTRLTVT.

The chain links TRBV7-9 to TRBJ2-7, with D tentatively TRBD1 (6 bases). This CDR3 has 16 amino acids. With 0 bases removed from V and 2 bases from J, the gap between germline ends came to 14 bases. Germline V gene data show CDR1 as SEHNR and CDR2 as FQNEAQ (reference sequence). The CDR3 nucleotides are TGTGCCAGCAGCTTAGCGCTCTTGGACAGTCCCTACGAGCAGTACTTC. Its protein is CASSLALLDSPYEQYF.

The chain couples TRBV5-1 to TRBJ1-3; D gene unclear. V gave up 3 bases and J gave up 0 bases, with 10 bases separating them. The CDR3 consists of 15 residues. Germline CDR1 reads SGHRS; CDR2 reads YFSETQ. CDR3 in amino acids: CASSSDGDSGNTIYF. CDR3 nucleotides: TGCGCCAGCAGCTCGGACGGAGACTCTGGAAACACCATATATTTT. Looking up the rest from reference TRBV5-1 and TRBJ1-3 gives the full variable domain: KAGVTQTPRYLIKTRGQQVTLSCSPISGHRSVSWYQQTPGQGLQFLFEYFSETQRNKGNFPGRFSGRQFSNSRSEMNVSTLELGDSALYLCASSSDGDSGNTIYFGEGSWLTVV.

The gene calls are TRBV6-1 and TRBJ2-6, with a weak D call TRBD1 (6 bases). Germline V gene data show CDR1 as MNHNS and CDR2 as SASEGT. There are 15 residues in the CDR3. The ends were cut back, 8 bases at V and 2 bases at J, with 13 bases in the middle. The CDR3 nucleotides are TGTGCCAGCGAGGGACATATCCCTGGGGCCAACGTCCTGACTTTC. Its protein is CASEGHIPGANVLTF.

V usage is TRBV4-1 and J usage is TRBJ2-7; possible D gene TRBD2, 6 bases. Germline CDR1 and CDR2: MGHRA and YSYEKL. The CDR3 extends over 15 amino acids. V was trimmed by 4 bases and J by 3 bases, leaving 16 bases between them. CDR3 loop: CASSPTGTPLYEQYF. The CDR3 nucleotides read TGCGCCAGCAGCCCTACGGGGACTCCCCTCTACGAGCAGTACTTC.